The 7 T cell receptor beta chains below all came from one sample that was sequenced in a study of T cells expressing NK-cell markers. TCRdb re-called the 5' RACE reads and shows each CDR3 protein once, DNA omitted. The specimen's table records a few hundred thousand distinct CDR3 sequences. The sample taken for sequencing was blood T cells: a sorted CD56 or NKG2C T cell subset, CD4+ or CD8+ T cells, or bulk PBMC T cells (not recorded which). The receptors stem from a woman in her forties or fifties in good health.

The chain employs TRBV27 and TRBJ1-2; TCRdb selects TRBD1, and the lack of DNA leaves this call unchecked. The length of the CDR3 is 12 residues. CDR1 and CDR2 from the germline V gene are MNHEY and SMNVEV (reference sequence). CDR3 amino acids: CATVTGLYGYTF.

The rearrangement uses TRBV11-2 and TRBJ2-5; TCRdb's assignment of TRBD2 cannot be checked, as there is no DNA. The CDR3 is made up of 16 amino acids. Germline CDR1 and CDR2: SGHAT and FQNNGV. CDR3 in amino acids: CASSPQVVAGQETQYF.

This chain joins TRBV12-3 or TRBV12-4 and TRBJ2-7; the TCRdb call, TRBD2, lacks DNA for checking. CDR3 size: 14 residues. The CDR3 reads CATRLAGGPGEQYF.

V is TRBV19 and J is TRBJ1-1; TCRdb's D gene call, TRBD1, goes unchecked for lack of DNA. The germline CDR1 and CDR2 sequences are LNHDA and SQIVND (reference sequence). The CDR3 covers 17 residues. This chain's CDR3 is CASTDRDSRRGSTEAFF.

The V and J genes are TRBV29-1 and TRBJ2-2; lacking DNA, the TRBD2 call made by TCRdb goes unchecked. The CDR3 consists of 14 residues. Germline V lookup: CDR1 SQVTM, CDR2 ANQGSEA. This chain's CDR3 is CSVREVGPTGELFF.

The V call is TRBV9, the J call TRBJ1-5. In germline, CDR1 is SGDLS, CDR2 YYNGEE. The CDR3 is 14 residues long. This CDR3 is CASSERDSNQPQHF.

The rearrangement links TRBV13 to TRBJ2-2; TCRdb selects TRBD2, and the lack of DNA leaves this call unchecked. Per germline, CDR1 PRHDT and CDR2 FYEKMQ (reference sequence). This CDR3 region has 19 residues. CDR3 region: CASSQFSPLLAANTGELFF.